This T cell receptor (beta chain) was recovered during a study of PD-1 blockade in classical Hodgkin lymphoma. Assay used: immunoSEQ multiplex PCR; TCRdb lists only in-frame clones, some missing. The table shows roughly 64,000 clones, with around 90% occurring only once. Study-wide findings and caveats: Complete responders possessed baseline diversity comparable to newly diagnosed patients. CD4+ but not CD8+ TCR diversity rose significantly by C4D1. When nivolumab was started under 1 year after ASCT, patients were excluded.

As to time point: cycle 4 day 1 (C4D1), after five to seven weeks of nivolumab. Each and every patient relapsed after autologous stem cell transplantation, and patients got differing brentuximab vedotin exposure. Best outcomes ranged across complete response, partial response and progressive disease. Note on this clone: Antigen: not known.

V lost 2 bases and J 1 base, leaving 14 bases between the germline ends. There are 16 residues in the CDR3. Germline values: CDR1 PRHDT, CDR2 FYEKMQ (reference sequence). This specimen was peripheral blood mononuclear cells (PBMCs), taken before the fourth cycle of nivolumab. The chain employs TRBV13 and TRBJ1-1; D gene uncertain. The sequence was collected from a human donor with classical Hodgkin lymphoma. CDR3 sequence (DNA): TGTGCCAGCAGCTTAAGTTCCTTCGGCCCGAACACTGAAGCTTTCTTT. Residues: CASSLSSFGPNTEAFF.